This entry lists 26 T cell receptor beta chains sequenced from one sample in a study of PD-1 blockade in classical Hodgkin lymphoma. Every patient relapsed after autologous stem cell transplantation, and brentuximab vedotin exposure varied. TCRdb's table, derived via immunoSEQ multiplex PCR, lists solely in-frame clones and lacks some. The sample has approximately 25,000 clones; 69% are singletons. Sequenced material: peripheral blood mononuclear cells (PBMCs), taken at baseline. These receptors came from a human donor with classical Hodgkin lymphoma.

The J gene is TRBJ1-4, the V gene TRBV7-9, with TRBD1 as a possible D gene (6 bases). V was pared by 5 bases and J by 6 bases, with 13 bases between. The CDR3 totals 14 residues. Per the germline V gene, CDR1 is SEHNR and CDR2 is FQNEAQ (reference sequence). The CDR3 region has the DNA TGTGCCAGCAGCCCCGGGGGCTTAGATGAAAAACTGTTTTTT. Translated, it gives CASSPGGLDEKLFF.

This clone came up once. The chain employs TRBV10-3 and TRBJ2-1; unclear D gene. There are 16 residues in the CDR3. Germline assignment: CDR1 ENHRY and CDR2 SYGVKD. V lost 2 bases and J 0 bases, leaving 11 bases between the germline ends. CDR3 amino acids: CAISEGYIGSYNEQFF. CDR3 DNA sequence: TGTGCCATCAGTGAGGGTTACATAGGCTCCTACAATGAGCAGTTCTTC.

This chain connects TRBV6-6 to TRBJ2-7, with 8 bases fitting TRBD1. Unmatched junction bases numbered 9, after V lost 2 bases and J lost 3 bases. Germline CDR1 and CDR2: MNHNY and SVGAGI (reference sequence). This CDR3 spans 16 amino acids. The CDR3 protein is CASSYHLGQGVYEQYF. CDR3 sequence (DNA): TGTGCCAGCAGTTACCATCTCGGACAGGGTGTCTACGAGCAGTACTTC.

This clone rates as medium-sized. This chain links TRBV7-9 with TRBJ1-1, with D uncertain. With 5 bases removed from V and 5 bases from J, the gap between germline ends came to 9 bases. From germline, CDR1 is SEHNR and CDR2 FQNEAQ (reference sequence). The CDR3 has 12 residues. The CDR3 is CASSPDLTEAFF. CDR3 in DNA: TGTGCCAGCAGCCCCGATTTGACTGAAGCTTTCTTT.

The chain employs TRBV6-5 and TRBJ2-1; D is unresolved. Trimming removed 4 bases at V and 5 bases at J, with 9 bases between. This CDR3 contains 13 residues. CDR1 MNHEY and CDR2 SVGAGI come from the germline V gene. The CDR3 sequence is CASSSPTDNEQFF. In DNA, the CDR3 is TGTGCCAGCAGTTCCCCTACAGACAATGAGCAGTTCTTC.

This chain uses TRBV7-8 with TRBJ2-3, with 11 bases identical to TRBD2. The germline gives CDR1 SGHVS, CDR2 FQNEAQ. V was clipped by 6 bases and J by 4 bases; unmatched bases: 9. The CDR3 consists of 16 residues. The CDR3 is CASRDLAGGLPDTQYF. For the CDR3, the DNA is TGTGCCAGCAGAGATTTAGCGGGGGGGCTCCCAGATACGCAGTATTTT.

CDR3 protein: CASSQDRGLTGELFF. In DNA form, the CDR3 reads TGCGCCAGCAGCCAAGACAGGGGGCTCACCGGGGAGCTGTTTTTT. The chain links TRBV4-3 to TRBJ2-2; 8 bases agree with TRBD1. There are 15 residues in the CDR3. With V trimmed by 0 bases and J by 4 bases, 1 base remained unmatched. Per germline, CDR1 LGHNA and CDR2 YSLEER.

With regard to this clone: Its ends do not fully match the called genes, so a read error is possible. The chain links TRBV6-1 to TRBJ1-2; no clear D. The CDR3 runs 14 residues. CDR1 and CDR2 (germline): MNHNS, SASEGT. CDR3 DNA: TGTGCCATCAGTGAGCAAAGATCTAACTATGGCTACACCTTC. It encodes CAISEQRSNYGYTF.

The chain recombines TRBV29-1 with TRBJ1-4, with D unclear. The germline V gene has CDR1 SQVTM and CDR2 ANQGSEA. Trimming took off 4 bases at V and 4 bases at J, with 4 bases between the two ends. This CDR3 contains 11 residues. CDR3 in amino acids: CSVGGNEKLFF. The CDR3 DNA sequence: TGCAGCGTTGGAGGTAATGAAAAACTGTTTTTT.

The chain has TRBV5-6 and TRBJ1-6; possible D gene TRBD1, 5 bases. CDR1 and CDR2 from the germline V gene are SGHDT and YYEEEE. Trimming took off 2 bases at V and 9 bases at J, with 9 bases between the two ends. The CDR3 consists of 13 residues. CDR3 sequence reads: CASSFGGPSPLHF. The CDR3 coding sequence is TGTGCCAGCAGCTTCGGGGGTCCTTCACCCCTCCACTTT.

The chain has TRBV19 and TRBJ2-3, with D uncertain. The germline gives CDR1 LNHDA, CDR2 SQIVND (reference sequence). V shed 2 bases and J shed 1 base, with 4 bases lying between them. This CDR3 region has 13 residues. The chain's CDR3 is CASSITGTDTQYF. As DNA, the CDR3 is TGTGCCAGTAGTATAACTGGCACAGATACGCAGTATTTT. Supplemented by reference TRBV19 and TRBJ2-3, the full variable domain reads DGGITQSPKYLFRKEGQNVTLSCEQNLNHDAMYWYRQDPGQGLRLIYYSQIVNDFQKGDIAEGYSVSREKKESFPLTVTSAQKNPTAFYLCASSITGTDTQYFGPGTRLTVL.

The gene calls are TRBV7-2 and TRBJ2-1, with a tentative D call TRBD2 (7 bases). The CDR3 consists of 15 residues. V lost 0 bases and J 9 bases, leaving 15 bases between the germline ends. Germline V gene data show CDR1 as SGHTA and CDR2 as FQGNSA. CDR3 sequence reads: CASSLAAGGRGEQFF. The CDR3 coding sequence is TGTGCCAGCAGCTTAGCTGCCGGGGGGCGGGGTGAGCAGTTCTTC.

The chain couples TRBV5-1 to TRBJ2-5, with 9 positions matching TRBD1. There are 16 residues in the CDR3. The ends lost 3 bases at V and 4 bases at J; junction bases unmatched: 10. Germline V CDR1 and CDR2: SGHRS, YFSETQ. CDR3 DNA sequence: TGCGCCAGCAGCTGGTCGACAGGGGGGGTGAGAGAGACCCAGTACTTC. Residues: CASSWSTGGVRETQYF.

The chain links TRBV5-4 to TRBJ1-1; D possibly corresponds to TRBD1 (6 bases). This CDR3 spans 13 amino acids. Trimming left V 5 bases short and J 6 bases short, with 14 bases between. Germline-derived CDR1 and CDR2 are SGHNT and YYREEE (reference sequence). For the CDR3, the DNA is TGTGCCAGCAGGACTACAGGGATGCCTGAAGCTTTCTTT. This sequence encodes CASRTTGMPEAFF.

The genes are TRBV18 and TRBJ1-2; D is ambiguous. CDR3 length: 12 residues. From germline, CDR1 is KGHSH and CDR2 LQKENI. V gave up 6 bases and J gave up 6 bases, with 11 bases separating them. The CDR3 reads CASSFLRDGYTF. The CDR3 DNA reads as TGTGCCAGCTCTTTTCTCAGAGATGGCTACACCTTC.

CDR3 nucleotides: TGTGCCAGCAGCTTAGGGGAGCGGGACAGGGGGCGAGGTTTCTTT. Its protein product is CASSLGERDRGRGFF. The V call is TRBV13, the J call TRBJ1-1; 12 bases line up with TRBD1. Germline V CDR1 and CDR2: PRHDT, FYEKMQ (reference sequence). The CDR3 length is 15 residues. Trimming took 0 bases from V and 13 from J; bases not matched to a gene: 9.

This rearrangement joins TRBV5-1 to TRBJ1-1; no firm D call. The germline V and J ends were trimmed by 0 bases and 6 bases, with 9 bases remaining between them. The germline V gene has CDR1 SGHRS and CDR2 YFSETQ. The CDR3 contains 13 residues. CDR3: CASSLGGISEAFF. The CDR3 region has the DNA TGCGCCAGCAGCTTGGGAGGGATTTCTGAAGCTTTCTTT.

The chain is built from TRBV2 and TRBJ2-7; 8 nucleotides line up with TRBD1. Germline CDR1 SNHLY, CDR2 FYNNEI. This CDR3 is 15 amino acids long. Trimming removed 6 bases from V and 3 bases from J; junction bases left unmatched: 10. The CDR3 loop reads CASSWLRDRSYEQYF. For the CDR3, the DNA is TGTGCCAGCAGCTGGCTCCGGGACAGGAGCTACGAGCAGTACTTC.

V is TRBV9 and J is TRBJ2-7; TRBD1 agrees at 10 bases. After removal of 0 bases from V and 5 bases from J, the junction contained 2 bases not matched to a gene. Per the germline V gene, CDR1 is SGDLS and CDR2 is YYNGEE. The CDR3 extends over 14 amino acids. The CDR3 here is CASSVAGQGNEQYF. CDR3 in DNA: TGTGCCAGCAGCGTAGCGGGACAGGGGAACGAGCAGTACTTC.

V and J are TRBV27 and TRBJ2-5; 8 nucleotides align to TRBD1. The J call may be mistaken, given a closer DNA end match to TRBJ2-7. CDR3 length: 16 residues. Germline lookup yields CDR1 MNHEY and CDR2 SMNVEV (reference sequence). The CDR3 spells CASSELDRGLLYEQYF. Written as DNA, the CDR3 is TGTGCCAGCAGTGAACTCGACAGGGGACTGCTCTACGAGCAGTACTTC.

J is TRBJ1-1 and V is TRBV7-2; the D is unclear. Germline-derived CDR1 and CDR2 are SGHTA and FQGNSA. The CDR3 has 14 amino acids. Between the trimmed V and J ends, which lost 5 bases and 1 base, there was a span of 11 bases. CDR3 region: CASSPGRENTEAFF. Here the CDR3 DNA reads TGTGCCAGCAGCCCGGGTAGGGAGAACACTGAAGCTTTCTTT.

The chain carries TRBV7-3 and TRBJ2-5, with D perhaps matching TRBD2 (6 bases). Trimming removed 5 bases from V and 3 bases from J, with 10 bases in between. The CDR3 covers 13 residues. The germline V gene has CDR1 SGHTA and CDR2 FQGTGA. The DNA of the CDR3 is TGTGCCAGCAGCCGTGGCGGGGAAGAGACCCAGTACTTC. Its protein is CASSRGGEETQYF.

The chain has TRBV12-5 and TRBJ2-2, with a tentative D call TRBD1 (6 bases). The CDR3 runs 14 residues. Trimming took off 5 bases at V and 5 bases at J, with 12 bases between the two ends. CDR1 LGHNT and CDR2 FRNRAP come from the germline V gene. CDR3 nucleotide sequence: TGTGCTAGTGGTGACACAGGGAAGACCGGGGAGCTGTTTTTT. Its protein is CASGDTGKTGELFF. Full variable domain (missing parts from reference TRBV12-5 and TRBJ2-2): DARVTQTPRHKVTEMGQEVTMRCQPILGHNTVFWYRQTMMQGLELLAYFRNRAPLDDSGMPKDRFSAEMPDATLATLKIQPSEPRDSAVYFCASGDTGKTGELFFGEGSRLTVL.

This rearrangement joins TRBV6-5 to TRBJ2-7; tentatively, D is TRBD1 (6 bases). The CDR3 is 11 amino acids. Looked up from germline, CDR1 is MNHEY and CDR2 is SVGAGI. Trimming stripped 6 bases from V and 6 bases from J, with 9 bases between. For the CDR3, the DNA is TGTGCCAGCAGGGACAGCGGCGAGCAGTACTTC. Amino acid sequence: CASRDSGEQYF.

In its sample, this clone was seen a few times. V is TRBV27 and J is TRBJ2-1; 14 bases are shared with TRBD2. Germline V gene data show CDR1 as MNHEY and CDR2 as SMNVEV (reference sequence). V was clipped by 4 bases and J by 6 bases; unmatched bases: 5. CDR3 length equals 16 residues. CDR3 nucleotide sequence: TGTGCCAGCAGTTCTCCAGGGACTAGCGGGAGCAATGAGCAGTTCTTC. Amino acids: CASSSPGTSGSNEQFF.

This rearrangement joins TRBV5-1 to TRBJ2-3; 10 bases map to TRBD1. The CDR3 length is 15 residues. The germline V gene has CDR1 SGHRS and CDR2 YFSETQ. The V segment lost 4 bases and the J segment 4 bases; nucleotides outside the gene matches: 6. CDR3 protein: CASSDGQGGADTQYF. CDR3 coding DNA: TGCGCCAGCAGCGACGGACAGGGGGGAGCAGATACGCAGTATTTT.